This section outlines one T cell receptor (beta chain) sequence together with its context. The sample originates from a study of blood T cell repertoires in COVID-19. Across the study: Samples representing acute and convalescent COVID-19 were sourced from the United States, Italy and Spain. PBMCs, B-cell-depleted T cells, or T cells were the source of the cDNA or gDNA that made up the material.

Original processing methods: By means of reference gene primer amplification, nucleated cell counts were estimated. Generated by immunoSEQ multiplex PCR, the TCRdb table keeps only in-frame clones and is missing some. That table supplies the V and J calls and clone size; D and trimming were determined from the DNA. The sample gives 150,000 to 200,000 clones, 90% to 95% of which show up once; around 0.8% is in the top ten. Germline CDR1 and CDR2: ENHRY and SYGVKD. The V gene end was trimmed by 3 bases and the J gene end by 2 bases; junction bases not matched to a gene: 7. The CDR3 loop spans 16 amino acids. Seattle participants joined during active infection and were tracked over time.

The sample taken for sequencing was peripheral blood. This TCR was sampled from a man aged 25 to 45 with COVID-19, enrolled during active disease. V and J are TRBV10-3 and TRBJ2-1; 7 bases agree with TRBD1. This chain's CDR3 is CAISDIRQGAYNEQFF. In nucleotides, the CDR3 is TGTGCCATCAGTGATATAAGGCAGGGGGCCTACAATGAGCAGTTCTTC.